This T cell receptor (beta chain) was found in a study of neoadjuvant nivolumab and ipilimumab in lung cancer. Study outcomes and limitations: Compared with tumor-adjacent uninvolved lung, resected tumors showed greater richness and clonality. From pretherapy to surgery, tumor richness and clonality rose with dual therapy.

As concerns this clone: Its antigen is unknown.

The table came from immunoSEQ multiplex PCR; TCRdb's copy has only in-frame clones and leaves some out. Counted here are roughly 49,000 clones, about 89% occurring once; the ten biggest clones make up over 3.5%. The CDR3 is 13 residues long. The J segment lost 5 bases and the V segment lost 4 bases, leaving 3 bases of the junction unmatched. Germline assignment: CDR1 MGHRA and CDR2 YSYEKL. The TCR sequence derives from an adult with non-small cell lung cancer. Some clones in this sample may be carry-over from other donors' samples. The V gene is TRBV4-1, the J gene TRBJ1-1; 8 bases are shared with TRBD1. This specimen consisted of blood, obtained before neoadjuvant nivolumab, alone or with ipilimumab. The CDR3 protein is CASSRQGRTEAFF. CDR3 nucleotide sequence: TGCGCCAGCAGCCGACAGGGGAGGACTGAAGCTTTCTTT.